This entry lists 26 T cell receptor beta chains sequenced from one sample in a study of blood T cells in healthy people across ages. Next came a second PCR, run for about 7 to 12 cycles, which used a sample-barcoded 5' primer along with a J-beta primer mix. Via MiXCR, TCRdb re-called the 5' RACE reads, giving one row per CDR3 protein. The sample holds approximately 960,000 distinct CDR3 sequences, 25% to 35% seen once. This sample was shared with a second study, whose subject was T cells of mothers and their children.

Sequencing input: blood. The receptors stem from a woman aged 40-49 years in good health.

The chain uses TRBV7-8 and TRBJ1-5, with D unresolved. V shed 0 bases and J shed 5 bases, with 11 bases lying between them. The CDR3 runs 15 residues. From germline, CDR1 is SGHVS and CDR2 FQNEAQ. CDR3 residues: CASSLAAEGHQPQHF. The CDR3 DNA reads TGTGCCAGCAGCTTAGCTGCGGAAGGACATCAGCCCCAGCATTTT.

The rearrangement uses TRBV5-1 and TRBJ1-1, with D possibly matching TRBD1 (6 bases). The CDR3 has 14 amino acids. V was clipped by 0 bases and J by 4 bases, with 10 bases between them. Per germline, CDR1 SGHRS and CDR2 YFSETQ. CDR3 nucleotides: TGCGCCAGCAGCTTGGGGGGGGCCGCCACTGAAGCTTTCTTT. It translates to CASSLGGAATEAFF.

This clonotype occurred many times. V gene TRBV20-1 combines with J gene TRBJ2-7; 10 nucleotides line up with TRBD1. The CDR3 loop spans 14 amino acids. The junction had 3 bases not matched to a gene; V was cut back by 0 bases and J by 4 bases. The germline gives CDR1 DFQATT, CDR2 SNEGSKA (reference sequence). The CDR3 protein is CSAREGQGFYEQYF. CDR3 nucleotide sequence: TGCAGTGCTAGAGAGGGACAGGGGTTTTACGAGCAGTACTTC.

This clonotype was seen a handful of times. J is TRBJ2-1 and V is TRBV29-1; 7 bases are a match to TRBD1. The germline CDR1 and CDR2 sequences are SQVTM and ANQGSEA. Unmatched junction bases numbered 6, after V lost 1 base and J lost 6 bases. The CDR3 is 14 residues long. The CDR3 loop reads CSVEGGTEFNEQFF. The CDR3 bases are TGCAGCGTTGAAGGGGGGACAGAATTCAATGAGCAGTTCTTC.

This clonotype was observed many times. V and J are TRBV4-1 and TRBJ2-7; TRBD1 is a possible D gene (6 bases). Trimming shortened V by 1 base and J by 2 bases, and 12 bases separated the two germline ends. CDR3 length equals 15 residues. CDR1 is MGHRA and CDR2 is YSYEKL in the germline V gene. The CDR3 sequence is CASSQVRQAAYEQYF. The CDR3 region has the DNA TGCGCCAGCAGCCAAGTCAGACAGGCAGCCTACGAGCAGTACTTC.

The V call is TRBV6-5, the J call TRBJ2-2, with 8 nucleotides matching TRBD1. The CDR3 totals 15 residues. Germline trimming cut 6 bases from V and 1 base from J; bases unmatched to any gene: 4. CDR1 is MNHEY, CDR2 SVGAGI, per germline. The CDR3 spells CASRSDRGNTGELFF. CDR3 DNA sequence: TGTGCCAGCAGGTCCGACAGGGGGAACACCGGGGAGCTGTTTTTT.

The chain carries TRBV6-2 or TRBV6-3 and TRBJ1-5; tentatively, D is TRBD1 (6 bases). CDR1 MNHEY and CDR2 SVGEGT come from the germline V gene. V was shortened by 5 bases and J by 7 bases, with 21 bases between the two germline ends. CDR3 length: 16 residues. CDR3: CASSNQDTGTRQPQHF. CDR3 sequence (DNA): TGTGCCAGCAGTAATCAGGACACAGGGACGCGGCAGCCCCAGCATTTT.

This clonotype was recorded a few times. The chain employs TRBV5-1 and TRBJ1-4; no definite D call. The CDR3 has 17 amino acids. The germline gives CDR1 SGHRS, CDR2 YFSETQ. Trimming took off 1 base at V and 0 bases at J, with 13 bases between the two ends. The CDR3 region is CASSLSLIRSTNEKLFF. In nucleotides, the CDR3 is TGCGCCAGCAGCTTGTCGCTGATAAGGTCAACTAATGAAAAACTGTTTTTT. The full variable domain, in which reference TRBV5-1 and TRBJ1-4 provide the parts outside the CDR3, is KAGVTQTPRYLIKTRGQQVTLSCSPISGHRSVSWYQQTPGQGLQFLFEYFSETQRNKGNFPGRFSGRQFSNSRSEMNVSTLELGDSALYLCASSLSLIRSTNEKLFFGSGTQLSVL.

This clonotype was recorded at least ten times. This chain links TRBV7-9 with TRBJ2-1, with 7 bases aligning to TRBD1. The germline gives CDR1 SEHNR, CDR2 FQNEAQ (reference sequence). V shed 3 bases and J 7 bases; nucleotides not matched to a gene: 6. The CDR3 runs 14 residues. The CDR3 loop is CASSLSTGRNEQFF. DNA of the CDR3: TGTGCCAGCAGCTTGTCGACAGGGCGTAATGAGCAGTTCTTC.

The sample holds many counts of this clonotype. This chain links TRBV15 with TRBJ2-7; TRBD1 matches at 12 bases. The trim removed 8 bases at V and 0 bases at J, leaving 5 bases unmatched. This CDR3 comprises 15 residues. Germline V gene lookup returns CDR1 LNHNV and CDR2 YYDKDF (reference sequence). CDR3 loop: CATAPGQGASYEQYF. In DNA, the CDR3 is TGTGCCACCGCCCCGGGACAGGGGGCCTCCTACGAGCAGTACTTC.

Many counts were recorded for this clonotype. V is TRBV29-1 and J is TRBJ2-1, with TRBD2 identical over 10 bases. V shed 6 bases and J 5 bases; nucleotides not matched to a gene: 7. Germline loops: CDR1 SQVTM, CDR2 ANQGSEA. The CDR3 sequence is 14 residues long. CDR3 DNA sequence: TGCAGCGTCGTTGGACTAGCGGTGAACAATGAGCAGTTCTTC. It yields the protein CSVVGLAVNNEQFF.

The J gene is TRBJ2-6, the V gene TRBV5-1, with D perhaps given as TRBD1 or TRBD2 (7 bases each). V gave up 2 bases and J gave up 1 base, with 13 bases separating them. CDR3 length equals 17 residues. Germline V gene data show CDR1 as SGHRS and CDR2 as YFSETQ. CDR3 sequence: CASSLAGQSSGANVLTF. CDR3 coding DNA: TGCGCCAGCAGCTTAGCGGGACAGTCATCTGGGGCCAACGTCCTGACTTTC.

DNA for the CDR3: TGCAGCGTTGTGATCAGCAATGAGCAGTTCTTC. Translation gives CSVVISNEQFF. V and J are TRBV29-1 and TRBJ2-1; D not certain. The CDR3 is 11 residues long. Looked up from germline, CDR1 is SQVTM and CDR2 is ANQGSEA. V was cut by 4 bases and J by 6 bases, with 7 bases left in between.

CDR3 DNA sequence: TGTGCCACCAGTGATAATAGGGGCTTAGATGGCTACACCTTC. The encoded protein is CATSDNRGLDGYTF. The chain couples TRBV24-1 to TRBJ1-2, with D perhaps matching TRBD1 (5 bases). Germline V CDR1 and CDR2: KGHDR, SFDVKD. V lost 3 bases, J lost 6 bases, and 13 bases lay in between. This CDR3 comprises 14 residues.

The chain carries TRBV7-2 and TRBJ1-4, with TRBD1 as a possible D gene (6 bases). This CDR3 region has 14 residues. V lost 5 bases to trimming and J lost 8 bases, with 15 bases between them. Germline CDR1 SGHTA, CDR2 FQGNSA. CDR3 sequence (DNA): TGTGCCAGCAGCCCCGGCAGGGGTTTGGAAAAACTGTTTTTT. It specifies CASSPGRGLEKLFF.

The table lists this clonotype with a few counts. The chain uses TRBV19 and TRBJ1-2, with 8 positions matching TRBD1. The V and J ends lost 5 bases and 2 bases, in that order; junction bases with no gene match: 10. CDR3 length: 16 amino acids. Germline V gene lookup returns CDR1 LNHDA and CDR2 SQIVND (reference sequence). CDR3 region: CASSLTADRANYGYTF. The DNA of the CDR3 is TGTGCCAGTAGTTTAACCGCGGACAGGGCCAACTATGGCTACACCTTC.

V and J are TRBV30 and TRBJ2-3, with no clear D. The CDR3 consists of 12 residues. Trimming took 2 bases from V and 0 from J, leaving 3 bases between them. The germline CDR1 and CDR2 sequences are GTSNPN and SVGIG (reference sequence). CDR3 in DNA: TGTGCCTGGAGTCCCAGCACAGATACGCAGTATTTT. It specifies CAWSPSTDTQYF. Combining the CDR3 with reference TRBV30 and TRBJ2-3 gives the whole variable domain SQTIHQWPATLVQPVGSPLSLECTVEGTSNPNLYWYRQAAGRGLQLLFYSVGIGQISSEVPQNLSASRPQDRQFILSSKKLLLSDSGFYLCAWSPSTDTQYFGPGTRLTVL.

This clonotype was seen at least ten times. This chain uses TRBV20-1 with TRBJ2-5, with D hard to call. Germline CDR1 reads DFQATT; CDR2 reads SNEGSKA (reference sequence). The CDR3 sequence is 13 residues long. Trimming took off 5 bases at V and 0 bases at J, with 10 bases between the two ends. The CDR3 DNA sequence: TGCAGTGCTCACCCTAGGTACCAAGAGACCCAGTACTTC. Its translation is CSAHPRYQETQYF.

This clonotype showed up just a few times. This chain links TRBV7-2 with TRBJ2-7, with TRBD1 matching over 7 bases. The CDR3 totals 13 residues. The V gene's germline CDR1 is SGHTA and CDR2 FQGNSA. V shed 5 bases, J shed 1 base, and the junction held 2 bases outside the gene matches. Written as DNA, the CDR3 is TGTGCCAGCAGCCAGGGGGTGTCCTACGAGCAGTACTTC. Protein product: CASSQGVSYEQYF.

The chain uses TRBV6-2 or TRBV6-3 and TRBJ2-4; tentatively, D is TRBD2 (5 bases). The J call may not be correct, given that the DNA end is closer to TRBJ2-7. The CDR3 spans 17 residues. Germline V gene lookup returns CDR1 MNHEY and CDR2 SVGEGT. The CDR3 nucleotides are TGTGCCAGCAGTGATCCTTATGACGGAGGCTACTCCTACGAGCAGTACTTC. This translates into CASSDPYDGGYSYEQYF.

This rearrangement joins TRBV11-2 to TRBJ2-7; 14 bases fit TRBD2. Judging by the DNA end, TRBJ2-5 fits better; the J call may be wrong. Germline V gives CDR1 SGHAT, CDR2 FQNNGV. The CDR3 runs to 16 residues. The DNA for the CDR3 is TGTGCCAGCAGCCCGTATGGGACTAGCGGGGGTGAGACCCAGTACTTC. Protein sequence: CASSPYGTSGGETQYF.

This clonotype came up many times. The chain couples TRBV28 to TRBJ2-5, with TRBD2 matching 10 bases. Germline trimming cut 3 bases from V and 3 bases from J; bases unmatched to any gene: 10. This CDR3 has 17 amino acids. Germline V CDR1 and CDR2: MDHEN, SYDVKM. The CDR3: CASSFYMGLAREETQYF. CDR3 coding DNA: TGTGCCAGCAGTTTTTATATGGGACTAGCGAGGGAAGAGACCCAGTACTTC.

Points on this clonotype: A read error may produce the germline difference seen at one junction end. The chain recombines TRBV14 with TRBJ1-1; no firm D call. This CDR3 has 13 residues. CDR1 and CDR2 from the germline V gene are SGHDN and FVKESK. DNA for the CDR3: TGTGCCAGCAACCAAGCTATGAACACTGAAGCTTTCTTT. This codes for CASNQAMNTEAFF.

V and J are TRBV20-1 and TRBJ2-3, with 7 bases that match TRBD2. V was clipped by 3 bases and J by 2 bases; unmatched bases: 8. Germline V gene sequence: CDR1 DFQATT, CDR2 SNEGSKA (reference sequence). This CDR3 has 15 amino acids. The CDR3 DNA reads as TGCAGTGCTAGGATCGGGGGGATCTTCACAGATACGCAGTATTTT. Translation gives CSARIGGIFTDTQYF.

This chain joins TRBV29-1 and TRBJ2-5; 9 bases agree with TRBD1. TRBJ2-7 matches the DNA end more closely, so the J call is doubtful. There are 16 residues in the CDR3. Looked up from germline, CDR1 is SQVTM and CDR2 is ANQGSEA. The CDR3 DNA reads TGCAGCGTTGAAGAATCCTCGGGACAGGGACTCTACGAGCAGTACTTC. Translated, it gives CSVEESSGQGLYEQYF.

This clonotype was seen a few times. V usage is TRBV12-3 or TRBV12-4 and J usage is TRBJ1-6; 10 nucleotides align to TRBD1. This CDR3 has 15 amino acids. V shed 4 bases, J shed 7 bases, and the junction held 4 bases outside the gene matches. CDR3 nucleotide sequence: TGTGCCAGCAGTTACTTGGGACAGGGGAATTCACCCCTCCACTTT. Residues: CASSYLGQGNSPLHF.